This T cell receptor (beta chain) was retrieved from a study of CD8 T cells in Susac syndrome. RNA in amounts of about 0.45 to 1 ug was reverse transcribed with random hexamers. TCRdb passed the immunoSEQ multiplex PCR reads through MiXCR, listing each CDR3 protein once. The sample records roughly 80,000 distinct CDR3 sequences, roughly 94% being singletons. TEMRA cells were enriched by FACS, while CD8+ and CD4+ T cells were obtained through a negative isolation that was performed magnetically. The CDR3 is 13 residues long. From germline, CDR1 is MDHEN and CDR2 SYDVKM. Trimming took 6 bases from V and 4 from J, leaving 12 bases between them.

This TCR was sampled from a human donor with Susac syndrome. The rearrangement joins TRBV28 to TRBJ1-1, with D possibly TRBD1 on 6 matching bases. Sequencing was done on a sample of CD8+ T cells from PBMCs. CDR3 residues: CASSLGAGTEAFF. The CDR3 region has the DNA TGTGCCAGCAGCCTGGGGGCAGGCACTGAAGCTTTCTTT.